This entry lists 18 T cell receptor beta chains sequenced from one sample in a study of blood T cells in healthy people across ages. With a J-beta primer mix and a sample-barcoded 5' primer, a second PCR ran about 7 to 12 cycles. TCRdb used MiXCR to reprocess the 5' RACE reads, holding one entry per CDR3 protein. Among more than 900,000 distinct CDR3 sequences listed, less than 25% were seen once. These data were likewise used in another study, on T cells of mothers and their children.

What was sequenced was blood. All receptors derive from a girl aged 2 to 9 in good health.

As regards this clonotype: One end of the junction is discordant with germline, which a read error may explain. The chain has TRBV7-9 and TRBJ2-5; no definite D call. This CDR3 has 13 amino acids. CDR1 and CDR2 (germline): SEHNR, FQNEAQ (reference sequence). The CDR3 reads CASSLEAVERLNF. The CDR3 region has the DNA TGTGCCAGCAGCTTAGAGGCTGTGGAGCGTCTCAATTTC. The full variable domain, its missing parts supplied by reference TRBV7-9 and TRBJ2-5, is DTGVSQNPRHKITKRGQNVTFRCDPISEHNRLYWYRQTLGQGPEFLTYFQNEAQLEKSRLLSDRFSAERPKGSFSTLEIQRTEQGDSAMYLCASSLEAVERLNFGPGTRLLVL.

This clonotype has only a few counts. The chain combines TRBV4-2 with TRBJ2-7; D might be TRBD1 or TRBD2, each matching 5 bases. V lost 1 base and J 2 bases, leaving 12 bases between the germline ends. Germline loops: CDR1 LGHNA, CDR2 YNFKEQ. The CDR3 is made up of 15 amino acids. The CDR3 region has the DNA TGTGCCAGCAGCCAAGCTCTTGGGACGACCTACGAGCAGTACTTC. This gives the protein CASSQALGTTYEQYF.

The chain is built from TRBV29-1 and TRBJ2-1; D not certain. V dropped 0 bases and J dropped 4 bases, with 4 bases sitting between them. This CDR3 region has 12 residues. Germline CDR1 is SQVTM and CDR2 is ANQGSEA. CDR3 protein: CSVEEDYNEQFF. CDR3 in DNA: TGCAGCGTTGAAGAGGATTACAATGAGCAGTTCTTC.

The chain uses TRBV27 and TRBJ2-3, with TRBD2 as a possible D gene (6 bases). In germline, CDR1 is MNHEY, CDR2 SMNVEV (reference sequence). The CDR3 loop spans 14 amino acids. With 8 bases removed from V and 4 bases from J, the gap between germline ends came to 16 bases. CDR3 in amino acids: CASGTSGESDTQYF. The DNA for the CDR3 is TGTGCCAGCGGCACTTCGGGGGAGTCAGATACGCAGTATTTT.

The chain has TRBV2 and TRBJ2-7, with TRBD2 matching 11 bases. Germline V lookup: CDR1 SNHLY, CDR2 FYNNEI. The trim removed 7 bases at V and 0 bases at J, leaving 8 bases unmatched. This CDR3 spans 16 amino acids. The CDR3 here is CASKEASGRTSYEQYF. For the CDR3, the DNA is TGTGCCAGCAAGGAGGCTAGCGGGAGGACCTCCTACGAGCAGTACTTC.

V gene TRBV2 combines with J gene TRBJ1-1, with D possibly being TRBD1 (5 bases). This CDR3 has 15 residues. With 7 bases removed from V and 1 base from J, the gap between germline ends came to 16 bases. Per germline, CDR1 SNHLY and CDR2 FYNNEI. The CDR3 coding sequence is TGTGCCAGCACAGTCGGGACCCTTTGGAACACTGAAGCTTTCTTT. Protein product: CASTVGTLWNTEAFF.

This chain links TRBV4-1 with TRBJ2-5; D remains unclear. The CDR3 has 13 residues. V was shortened by 5 bases and J by 1 base, with 8 bases between the two germline ends. Germline values: CDR1 MGHRA, CDR2 YSYEKL. For the CDR3, the DNA is TGCGCCAGCAGCTCTTCACCCCAAGAGACCCAGTACTTC. It translates to CASSSSPQETQYF.

J is TRBJ2-7 and V is TRBV20-1; TRBD2 agrees at 10 bases. This CDR3 is 14 amino acids long. The ends lost 3 bases at V and 2 bases at J; junction bases unmatched: 4. Germline V lookup: CDR1 DFQATT, CDR2 SNEGSKA (reference sequence). The CDR3 coding sequence is TGCAGTGCTAGTGGCAGCGGGGGGGCCTACGAGCAGTACTTC. The encoded protein is CSASGSGGAYEQYF.

J is TRBJ2-6 and V is TRBV20-1; 11 bases fit TRBD1. The CDR3 runs to 17 residues. Trimming cost V 4 bases and J 1 base; bases outside gene matches: 6. CDR1 DFQATT and CDR2 SNEGSKA come from the germline V gene (reference sequence). CDR3 DNA: TGCAGTGCTACCCGGACAGGGGGCGCATCTGGGGCCAACGTCCTGACTTTC. It translates to CSATRTGGASGANVLTF.

This sequence joins TRBV11-3 and TRBJ2-5; 8 bases are a match to TRBD1. CDR1 SGHNT and CDR2 YENEEA come from the germline V gene. Trimming cost V 3 bases and J 0 bases; bases outside gene matches: 9. The length of the CDR3 is 17 residues. Written as DNA, the CDR3 is TGTGCCAGCAGCTTCTTAACAGGGGGGTGGTACCAAGAGACCCAGTACTTC. As protein: CASSFLTGGWYQETQYF. The complete variable domain, with remaining parts taken from reference TRBV11-3 and TRBJ2-5, reads EAGVVQSPRYKIIEKKQPVAFWCNPISGHNTLYWYLQNLGQGPELLIRYENEEAVDDSQLPKDRFSAERLKGVDSTLKIQPAELGDSAVYLCASSFLTGGWYQETQYFGPGTRLLVL.

The chain uses TRBV11-3 and TRBJ2-7, with 8 bases matching TRBD1. The length of the CDR3 is 15 residues. V dropped 0 bases and J dropped 5; count of bases not matched to a gene: 6. Germline-derived CDR1 and CDR2 are SGHNT and YENEEA. In DNA form, the CDR3 reads TGTGCCAGCAGCTTAGAGGGGCAGGGGGCGGACGAGCAGTACTTC. Translating gives CASSLEGQGADEQYF. The full variable domain, completed using reference TRBV11-3 and TRBJ2-7, is EAGVVQSPRYKIIEKKQPVAFWCNPISGHNTLYWYLQNLGQGPELLIRYENEEAVDDSQLPKDRFSAERLKGVDSTLKIQPAELGDSAVYLCASSLEGQGADEQYFGPGTRLTVT.

The chain has TRBV7-9 and TRBJ2-1, with TRBD2 identical over 8 bases. V lost 3 bases, J lost 4 bases, and 5 bases stayed unmatched. This CDR3 has 15 residues. Per the germline V gene, CDR1 is SEHNR and CDR2 is FQNEAQ (reference sequence). CDR3 nucleotide sequence: TGTGCCAGCAGCTTCATAAGCGGGAGTTACAATGAGCAGTTCTTC. It specifies CASSFISGSYNEQFF.

This clonotype showed up just a few times. This sequence joins TRBV11-2 and TRBJ2-2, with TRBD2 matching over 7 bases. CDR3 length equals 14 residues. V gave up 5 bases and J gave up 6 bases; unmatched junction bases: 6. CDR1 and CDR2 (germline): SGHAT, FQNNGV. The DNA of the CDR3 is TGTGCCAGCAGCCAAGCGGCGGGGGCCGGGGAGCTGTTTTTT. Protein: CASSQAAGAGELFF.

This clonotype turned up a few times. J is TRBJ1-4 and V is TRBV7-9, with a possible D match to TRBD1 (6 bases). Germline V gene sequence: CDR1 SEHNR, CDR2 FQNEAQ (reference sequence). There are 15 residues in the CDR3. V lost 4 bases and J lost 6, with 15 bases in between. In DNA, the CDR3 is TGTGCCAGCAGCTACCTGGAAGGGGGTCATGAAAAACTGTTTTTT. This translates into CASSYLEGGHEKLFF.

The V gene is TRBV20-1, the J gene TRBJ2-7; 8 nucleotides line up with TRBD2. This CDR3 comprises 15 residues. CDR1 is DFQATT and CDR2 is SNEGSKA in the germline V gene (reference sequence). Trimming took 0 bases from V and 3 from J; bases not matched to a gene: 7. Here the CDR3 DNA reads TGCAGTGCTAGAGATCACCAGCGGGAGTTCTACGAGCAGTACTTC. The encoded protein is CSARDHQREFYEQYF.

This clonotype was picked up a small number of times. The V gene is TRBV7-3, the J gene TRBJ2-1, with 7 bases aligning to TRBD1. This CDR3 has 17 residues. Germline CDR1 and CDR2: SGHTA and FQGTGA. With 5 bases clipped from V and 8 bases from J, the junction kept 18 bases outside the gene matches. CDR3 amino acids: CASSKERTGHLGDEQFF. CDR3 DNA: TGTGCCAGCAGCAAAGAAAGGACAGGCCATTTAGGCGATGAGCAGTTCTTC. Together with reference TRBV7-3 and TRBJ2-1, the CDR3 gives the full variable domain: GAGVSQTPSNKVTEKGKYVELRCDPISGHTALYWYRQSLGQGPEFLIYFQGTGAADDSGLPNDRFFAVRPEGSVSTLKIQRTERGDSAVYLCASSKERTGHLGDEQFFGPGTRLTVL.

DNA for the CDR3: TGTGCCACCAGCAGAGATAAGTGGGCGTCGGGCGAGCAGTACTTC. Its translation: CATSRDKWASGEQYF. This chain connects TRBV15 to TRBJ2-5, with D unresolved. The end of the DNA fits TRBJ2-7 better, so the J call may be wrong. The CDR3 length is 15 residues. The germline gives CDR1 LNHNV, CDR2 YYDKDF (reference sequence).

The chain links TRBV20-1 to TRBJ1-4; D is uncertain. Looked up from germline, CDR1 is DFQATT and CDR2 is SNEGSKA (reference sequence). The CDR3 spans 15 residues. Trimming removed 2 bases from V and 8 bases from J, with 18 bases in between. The CDR3 nucleotides read TGCAGTGCTAGAAGGGCCTCCTCCCCCGTCGAAAAACTGTTTTTT. Translating it yields CSARRASSPVEKLFF.